This is a list of T cell receptor beta chains from one sample in a study of cytomegalovirus exposure and HLA in healthy donors. TCRdb's copy holds only in-frame clones and misses some; the assay was immunoSEQ multiplex PCR. This table holds more than 150,000 clones, 75% to 90% found once. The sample comprised PBMCs. Receptors originate from a man aged 18 to 29 in good health and CMV-seropositive. Both conserved end residues are part of each CDR3. The order of the fields is D gene, clone size, V gene, J gene, CDR3 DNA, CDR3 protein. A D gene is named only where the DNA matches it firmly. Clone size is given for some rows only: seen once, a few or many times, or a class if the clone is expanded.

TRBD1	.	TRBV28	TRBJ2-7	TGTGCCAGCAGGAAGACAGGGGGCAAGTACGAGCAGTACTTC	CASRKTGGKYEQYF
.	.	TRBV14	TRBJ2-7	TGTGCCAGCAGCCTGCCCGGTCGATTCTACGAGCAGTACTTC	CASSLPGRFYEQYF
.	.	TRBV6-5	TRBJ1-2	TGTGCCAGCAGTTACCGGGGGGGCATTGGCTATGGCTACACCTTC	CASSYRGGIGYGYTF
.	.	TRBV11-2	TRBJ2-3	TGTGCCAGCAGCTCACCTACCGGGGTCCCTCCAGATACGCAGTATTTT	CASSSPTGVPPDTQYF
TRBD2	once	TRBV27	TRBJ2-7	TGTGCCAGCAGTTTACACCTAGCGGTTACCTACGAGCAGTACTTC	CASSLHLAVTYEQYF
.	few	TRBV4-3	TRBJ2-7	TGCGCCAGCAGCCAAGATCAGGGAAAATACTACGAGCAGTACTTC	CASSQDQGKYYEQYF
TRBD2	.	TRBV30	TRBJ2-1	TGTGCCTGGAGCCTACTAGCGGGAGACGTCAATGAGCAGTTCTTC	CAWSLLAGDVNEQFF
.	.	TRBV4-1	TRBJ1-1	TGCGCCAGCACCCCGTACGGGGGGATTGGAGCTTTCTTT	CASTPYGGIGAFF
.	.	TRBV6-6	TRBJ1-5	TGTGCCAGCAGCCAGGGCATGGGAAATCAGCCCCAGCATTTT	CASSQGMGNQPQHF
TRBD2	once	TRBV25-1	TRBJ2-3	TGTGCCAGCAGTGCCGGGACTAGCGGAAGCACAGATACGCAGTATTTT	CASSAGTSGSTDTQYF
.	.	TRBV7-9	TRBJ2-3	TGTGCCAGCAATCCGAAGAGTACAGATACGCAGTATTTT	CASNPKSTDTQYF
.	.	TRBV30	TRBJ2-3	TGTGCCTGGAACCTCAAGGGGACAGATACGCAGTATTTT	CAWNLKGTDTQYF
.	.	TRBV25-1	TRBJ2-5	TGTGCCAGCGGCGGGACTCGTCGGGAGACCCAGTACTTC	CASGGTRRETQYF
.	.	TRBV2	TRBJ1-2	TGTGCCAGCAGTGAGGGGCTCTTC	CASSEGLF
.	few	TRBV7-8	TRBJ2-7	TGTGCCAGCAGCCAGGGGTGGGACGAGCAGTACTTC	CASSQGWDEQYF
.	.	TRBV5-6	TRBJ2-1	TGTGCCAGCAGCTTTCCCTCAGGGAGGAATGAGCAGTTCTTC	CASSFPSGRNEQFF
TRBD1	.	TRBV27	TRBJ2-3	TGTGCCAGCAGTTTATTGGGACAGGGGCCGGAAGATACGCAGTATTTT	CASSLLGQGPEDTQYF
TRBD2	.	TRBV7-9	TRBJ2-1	TGTGCCAGCAGTTCCTCGACCCCAGCGGGAGCCTACAATGAGCAGTTCTTC	CASSSSTPAGAYNEQFF
TRBD2	.	TRBV7-2	TRBJ2-3	TGTGCCAGCAGCCGTCGACTAGCGGGAGTAGCAGATACGCAGTATTTT	CASSRRLAGVADTQYF
TRBD1	once	TRBV12-5	TRBJ1-2	TGTGCTAGTGGCCGATATGGACAGGGAGGAGGCGGAGGCTACACCTTC	CASGRYGQGGGGGYTF
TRBD1	.	TRBV6-5	TRBJ1-3	TGTGCCACTCATCCGGGACAGGGGACGAACACCATATATTTT	CATHPGQGTNTIYF
.	.	TRBV4-2	TRBJ1-5	TGTGCCAGCAGCCAAGACACAGGGACCATGCCCCAGCATTTT	CASSQDTGTMPQHF
.	.	TRBV18	TRBJ1-1	TGTGCCAGCTCACCACTTTCCAAGAACACTGAAGCTTTCTTT	CASSPLSKNTEAFF
.	.	TRBV27	TRBJ2-1	TGTGCCAGCAGTTTTAGCGCCGGCTACAATGAGCAGTTCTTC	CASSFSAGYNEQFF
.	.	TRBV4-2	TRBJ1-2	TGTGCCAGCAGCCAAGACTACAGGGCTAACTATGGCTACACCTTC	CASSQDYRANYGYTF
TRBD2	.	TRBV30	TRBJ2-5	TGTGCCTGGAGTGTAACTAGCGGGAGAGAGACCCAGTACTTC	CAWSVTSGRETQYF
TRBD2	.	TRBV14	TRBJ2-3	TGTGCCAGCAGCCTCTCCTGGACTAGCGGGAGGATGACGGACACAGATACGCAGTATTTT	CASSLSWTSGRMTDTDTQYF
.	.	TRBV7-6	TRBJ2-1	TGTGCCAGCAGCTTAGAGAGGCCAAGCTCCTACAATGAGCAGTTCTTC	CASSLERPSSYNEQFF
.	.	TRBV12-5	TRBJ2-2	TGTGCTAGTGGTTTGGTACGTACTCACTCGAACACCGGGGAGCTGTTTTTT	CASGLVRTHSNTGELFF
.	.	TRBV7-2	TRBJ1-3	TGTGCCAGCAGCCCCCTTTCTGGAAACACCATATATTTT	CASSPLSGNTIYF
.	.	TRBV18	TRBJ2-5	TGTGCCAGCTCACCACCGAACAGCCAAGAGACCCAGTACTTC	CASSPPNSQETQYF
TRBD2	.	TRBV7-3	TRBJ2-1	TGTGCCAGCAGCTCCCTAGCGGGAGGGGGGGATGAGCAGTTCTTC	CASSSLAGGGDEQFF
TRBD1	once	TRBV19	TRBJ2-6	TGTGCCAGTAGTATAGGACAGGGGGCATCTGGGGCCAACGTCCTGACTTTC	CASSIGQGASGANVLTF
TRBD2	.	TRBV2	TRBJ2-5	TGTGCCAGCAGCGATACTAGCGGGACCCAAGAGACCCAGTACTTC	CASSDTSGTQETQYF
.	.	TRBV18	TRBJ1-1	TGTGCCAGCTCACCCACAGGGAACACTGAAGCTTTCTTT	CASSPTGNTEAFF
TRBD2	.	TRBV7-2	TRBJ2-3	TGTGCCAGCAGCTTTAGCGGGGCCACAGATACGCAGTATTTT	CASSFSGATDTQYF
.	.	TRBV7-9	TRBJ2-2	TGTGCCAGCAGCTTAGCCACGGGGGACACCGGGGAGCTGTTTTTT	CASSLATGDTGELFF
TRBD2	.	TRBV7-3	TRBJ2-3	TGTGCCAGCAGCTCCGATTTGACTAGCGGGAGAGATACGCAGTATTTT	CASSSDLTSGRDTQYF
TRBD2	.	TRBV6-6	TRBJ2-7	TGTGCCAGCAGTTATGGCTTGGGGAGGGGATCCTACGAGCAGTACTTC	CASSYGLGRGSYEQYF
.	.	TRBV28	TRBJ2-7	TGTGCCAGCAGTTCGCTCCGGGGGACCTACGAGCAGTACTTC	CASSSLRGTYEQYF